These T cell receptor beta chains were read from a single sample in a study of control samples from healthy donors and cancer patients. Sequenced by immunoSEQ multiplex PCR; TCRdb stores in-frame clones only, minus some. Of around 70,000 clones in the sample, 94% are singletons; the top ten hold approximately 3%. The material sequenced was blood. The receptor source for this set is a woman younger than 45 in good health. CDR3s include the opening cysteine and the closing phenylalanine or tryptophan. The D gene is left open where the match is weak. Size is omitted from some rows. Given values are once, few, many or a class for expanded clones.

V: TRBV28
J: TRBJ1-2
size: few
D: .
CDR3: CASSFGGGINYGYTF
DNA: TGTGCCAGCAGTTTCGGGGGAGGGATTAACTATGGCTACACCTTC

V: TRBV12-3/TRBV12-4
J: TRBJ1-4
size: .
D: .
CDR3: CASSLVYNEKLFF
DNA: TGTGCCAGCAGTTTGGTTTATAATGAAAAACTGTTTTTT

V: TRBV5-4
J: TRBJ1-2
size: .
D: .
CDR3: CASSTDGYYGYTF
DNA: TGTGCCAGCAGCACCGACGGATACTATGGCTACACCTTC

V: TRBV7-8
J: TRBJ1-2
size: .
D: .
CDR3: CASRPDRSRGYTF
DNA: TGTGCCAGCAGACCAGACAGGTCTCGGGGCTACACCTTC

V: TRBV28
J: TRBJ2-7
size: once
D: .
CDR3: CASSLPALGQNPSYEQYF
DNA: TGTGCCAGCAGTTTGCCGGCTTTAGGACAGAACCCTTCCTACGAGCAGTACTTC

V: TRBV30
J: TRBJ1-2
size: .
D: TRBD1
CDR3: CAWSRTGRRSYGYTF
DNA: TGTGCCTGGAGCAGGACAGGTCGGAGAAGCTATGGCTACACCTTC

V: TRBV30
J: TRBJ1-3
size: .
D: .
CDR3: CAGGAFSGNTIYF
DNA: TGTGCCGGAGGGGCTTTCTCTGGAAACACCATATATTTT

V: TRBV10-3
J: TRBJ1-1
size: .
D: .
CDR3: CATRRQGSGEAFF
DNA: TGTGCCACTCGCCGTCAGGGCAGTGGTGAAGCTTTCTTT

V: TRBV18
J: TRBJ2-1
size: .
D: .
CDR3: CASSPLMNEQFF
DNA: TGTGCCAGCTCACCTTTAATGAATGAGCAGTTCTTC

V: TRBV28
J: TRBJ1-3
size: .
D: .
CDR3: CASSLEATISGNTIYF
DNA: TGTGCCAGCAGTTTAGAGGCAACGATCTCTGGAAACACCATATATTTT

V: TRBV3-1/TRBV3-2
J: TRBJ1-2
size: .
D: TRBD1
CDR3: CASSKTGTGIYGYTF
DNA: TGTGCCAGCAGCAAAACCGGGACAGGGATCTATGGCTACACCTTC

V: TRBV11-2
J: TRBJ1-1
size: .
D: .
CDR3: CASSLDAGTEAFF
DNA: TGTGCCAGCAGCTTAGATGCGGGGACTGAAGCTTTCTTT

V: TRBV5-4
J: TRBJ1-2
size: .
D: TRBD1
CDR3: CASSLVGTGNYGYTF
DNA: TGTGCCAGCAGCTTGGTCGGGACAGGGAATTATGGCTACACCTTC

V: TRBV19
J: TRBJ1-2
size: .
D: .
CDR3: CASSIARQDYGYTF
DNA: TGTGCCAGTAGTATAGCTCGACAGGACTATGGCTACACCTTC

V: TRBV19
J: TRBJ1-1
size: once
D: TRBD1
CDR3: CAVRQGNEAFF
DNA: TGTGCCGTACGACAGGGCAATGAAGCTTTCTTT

V: TRBV5-1
J: TRBJ1-6
size: .
D: .
CDR3: CASSLYGADSPLHF
DNA: TGCGCCAGCAGCTTGTACGGAGCCGATTCACCCCTCCACTTT

V: TRBV21-1
J: TRBJ1-2
size: .
D: .
CDR3: CASSSSKTGRPNYGYTF
DNA: TGTGCCAGCAGCAGCAGCAAAACTGGCAGACCCAACTATGGCTACACCTTC

V: TRBV9
J: TRBJ1-2
size: .
D: .
CDR3: CASSVSLTPDLYGYTF
DNA: TGTGCCAGCAGCGTATCCCTAACCCCGGATCTCTATGGCTACACCTTC

V: TRBV10-1
J: TRBJ2-5
size: .
D: .
CDR3: CASRGLPGRTEETQYF
DNA: TGCGCCAGCAGGGGTCTCCCCGGACGGACCGAAGAGACCCAGTACTTC

V: TRBV4-1
J: TRBJ1-1
size: .
D: .
CDR3: CASSQTRNTEAFF
DNA: TGCGCCAGCAGCCAAACAAGGAACACTGAAGCTTTCTTT

V: TRBV15
J: TRBJ2-1
size: .
D: TRBD1
CDR3: CATSRKGALRDEQFF
DNA: TGTGCCACCAGCAGAAAGGGGGCTTTGAGGGATGAGCAGTTCTTC

V: TRBV4-1
J: TRBJ2-2
size: .
D: .
CDR3: CASSARVGSSGELFF
DNA: TGCGCCAGCAGCGCCCGGGTCGGCTCCTCCGGGGAGCTGTTTTTT

V: TRBV6-5
J: TRBJ1-4
size: .
D: .
CDR3: CASRKGGIPGEKLFF
DNA: TGTGCCAGCAGAAAAGGGGGAATTCCGGGGGAAAAACTGTTTTTT

V: TRBV14
J: TRBJ1-1
size: .
D: .
CDR3: CASSQASEAFF
DNA: TGTGCCAGCAGCCAAGCCTCTGAAGCTTTCTTT

V: TRBV6-1
J: TRBJ2-5
size: once
D: .
CDR3: CASSEIRGETQYF
DNA: TGTGCCAGCAGTGAAATCAGGGGAGAGACCCAGTACTTC

V: TRBV28
J: TRBJ1-2
size: .
D: TRBD1
CDR3: CASTGGYGYTF
DNA: TGTGCGAGCACAGGGGGCTATGGCTACACCTTC

V: TRBV2
J: TRBJ2-3
size: .
D: TRBD2
CDR3: CASSDEGLAADTQYF
DNA: TGTGCCAGCAGTGACGAGGGACTAGCCGCAGATACGCAGTATTTT

V: TRBV2
J: TRBJ1-5
size: .
D: TRBD1
CDR3: CASSQEQGHQPQHF
DNA: TGTGCCAGCAGTCAAGAACAGGGGCATCAGCCCCAGCATTTT

V: TRBV30
J: TRBJ2-2
size: .
D: .
CDR3: CAWSVSSLGELFF
DNA: TGTGCCTGGAGTGTGTCGAGTCTCGGGGAGCTGTTTTTT

V: TRBV6-4
J: TRBJ1-1
size: once
D: TRBD1
CDR3: CASSVRGVSTEAFF
DNA: TGTGCCAGCAGTGTCAGGGGGGTTAGCACTGAAGCTTTCTTT

V: TRBV18
J: TRBJ1-6
size: .
D: .
CDR3: CASSPSVGGDSPLHF
DNA: TGTGCCAGCTCACCATCCGTCGGGGGGGATTCACCCCTCCACTTT

V: TRBV27
J: TRBJ1-2
size: .
D: .
CDR3: CASSQGFGYGYTF
DNA: TGTGCCAGCAGCCAGGGTTTCGGCTATGGCTACACCTTC

V: TRBV3-1/TRBV3-2
J: TRBJ1-1
size: .
D: .
CDR3: CATVGGGTEAFF
DNA: TGTGCCACCGTTGGGGGCGGCACTGAAGCTTTCTTT

V: TRBV4-1
J: TRBJ2-2
size: once
D: TRBD1
CDR3: CASSQGQGATGELFF
DNA: TGCGCCAGCAGCCAAGGACAGGGGGCAACCGGGGAGCTGTTTTTT

V: TRBV4-1
J: TRBJ1-2
size: .
D: TRBD1
CDR3: CASSRLGQGGLGGYTF
DNA: TGCGCCAGCAGCCGGCTGGGACAGGGTGGTCTTGGTGGCTACACCTTC

V: TRBV7-3
J: TRBJ2-2
size: .
D: .
CDR3: CASSVGGGFTGELFF
DNA: TGTGCCAGCAGCGTGGGCGGGGGCTTTACCGGGGAGCTGTTTTTT

V: TRBV28
J: TRBJ1-2
size: .
D: .
CDR3: CALSGHRGSYTF
DNA: TGTGCCCTCTCGGGACATCGGGGTAGCTACACCTTC

V: TRBV2
J: TRBJ2-7
size: few
D: .
CDR3: CASSSTGFSYEQYF
DNA: TGTGCCAGCAGTTCAACAGGATTCTCCTACGAGCAGTACTTC

V: TRBV7-2
J: TRBJ2-1
size: .
D: .
CDR3: CASSLTLALDEQFF
DNA: TGTGCCAGCAGCTTAACTCTAGCCCTCGATGAGCAGTTCTTC

V: TRBV4-2
J: TRBJ1-6
size: .
D: TRBD1
CDR3: CASSQETGAISPLHF
DNA: TGTGCCAGCAGCCAAGAGACAGGGGCAATCTCACCCCTCCACTTT

V: TRBV12-3/TRBV12-4
J: TRBJ1-2
size: .
D: .
CDR3: CASRADGGYGYTF
DNA: TGTGCCAGCAGGGCAGACGGGGGGTATGGCTACACCTTC

V: TRBV2
J: TRBJ2-3
size: .
D: TRBD2
CDR3: CASGLGQHTDTQYF
DNA: TGTGCCAGCGGACTAGGCCAACACACAGATACGCAGTATTTT

V: TRBV5-1
J: TRBJ1-1
size: once
D: TRBD1
CDR3: CASSLVGQWNTEAFF
DNA: TGCGCCAGCAGCTTGGTGGGACAGTGGAACACTGAAGCTTTCTTT

V: TRBV19
J: TRBJ1-2
size: .
D: TRBD1
CDR3: CASSIVSTGANYGYTF
DNA: TGTGCCAGTAGTATAGTGAGTACAGGGGCTAACTATGGCTACACCTTC

V: TRBV15
J: TRBJ1-6
size: .
D: .
CDR3: CATSTNNSPLHF
DNA: TGTGCCACCAGCACTAACAATTCACCCCTCCACTTT

V: TRBV2
J: TRBJ1-6
size: .
D: .
CDR3: CASSVSQVNSPLHF
DNA: TGTGCCAGCAGTGTTTCACAGGTGAATTCACCCCTCCACTTT

V: TRBV10-3
J: TRBJ1-3
size: .
D: .
CDR3: CAIRTRGISGNTIYF
DNA: TGTGCCATCAGGACCCGCGGTATCTCTGGAAACACCATATATTTT

V: TRBV2
J: TRBJ1-6
size: .
D: .
CDR3: CASSGLNTNSPLHF
DNA: TGTGCCAGCAGTGGGTTGAATACTAATTCACCCCTCCACTTT

V: TRBV7-8
J: TRBJ2-7
size: .
D: TRBD2
CDR3: CASSLASGVFSYEQYF
DNA: TGTGCCAGCAGCTTAGCTAGCGGGGTTTTCTCCTACGAGCAGTACTTC

V: TRBV19
J: TRBJ1-1
size: .
D: .
CDR3: CASRGLGRYTEAFF
DNA: TGTGCCAGTAGGGGACTTGGACGGTACACTGAAGCTTTCTTT

V: TRBV5-6
J: TRBJ1-6
size: .
D: TRBD1
CDR3: CASSLGQVNSPLHF
DNA: TGTGCCAGCAGCCTCGGACAGGTTAATTCACCCCTCCACTTT

V: TRBV24-1
J: TRBJ1-2
size: few
D: .
CDR3: CATSEHREGGYTF
DNA: TGTGCCACCAGTGAGCACAGGGAGGGTGGCTACACCTTC

V: TRBV3-1/TRBV3-2
J: TRBJ1-6
size: .
D: .
CDR3: CASSLTWGDSPLHF
DNA: TGTGCCAGCAGCCTTACCTGGGGCGATTCACCCCTCCACTTT